The TCR beta chain described here comes from a study of blood T cells in healthy people across ages. Study-wide results and caveats: The study found more naive CD4+ cells and higher diversity in long-lived than aged donors. A strong correlation was found between TCR beta diversity and the percentage of naive T cells. Researchers said unsorted PBMCs prevented a conclusive naive versus antigen-experienced comparison.

With a J-beta primer mix and a sample-barcoded 5' primer, a second PCR ran roughly 6 to 11 cycles. The authors tagged each cDNA molecule using a template-switch adaptor with 12 random nucleotides. A single record per CDR3 protein comes from TCRdb applying MiXCR to the 5' RACE reads. Of about 580,000 distinct CDR3 sequences detected, 40% to 55% appear once; the ten largest clones hold about 22%. Details on this clonotype: No antigen is known for it.

The source of this sequence is an elderly man in good health. Specimen: blood.

CDR3 bases: TGTGCCAGCGGGCCAGTAGCCTACGAGCAGTACTTC. Residues: CASGPVAYEQYF. The rearrangement links TRBV28 to TRBJ2-7; no clear D. The CDR3 is made up of 12 amino acids. Germline CDR1 and CDR2: MDHEN and SYDVKM. The V end was cut by 8 bases, the J end by 2 bases, with 10 bases between.